These 25 T cell receptor beta chains were all obtained from the same sample, sequenced in a study of blood T cell repertoires in COVID-19. Generated by immunoSEQ multiplex PCR, the TCRdb table keeps only in-frame clones and is missing some. The data contain tens of thousands of clones, approximately 90% of them singletons. The sequenced sample consisted of peripheral blood. These receptor sequences come from a man between 60 and 75 years old with acute or convalescent COVID-19.

In nucleotides, the CDR3 is TGCGCCAGCAGCCAAGATGAGGGAGGTAGTTATGGCTACACCTTC. It codes for CASSQDEGGSYGYTF. The gene calls are TRBV4-3 and TRBJ1-2; D unresolved. From germline, CDR1 is LGHNA and CDR2 YSLEER. V lost 0 bases and J 5 bases, leaving 13 bases between the germline ends. There are 15 residues in the CDR3.

The genes are TRBV7-8 and TRBJ2-3; perhaps TRBD1 as D (8 bases). Trimming removed 1 base from V and 5 bases from J, with 10 bases in between. The CDR3 length is 14 residues. Germline assignment: CDR1 SGHVS and CDR2 FQNEAQ. The chain's CDR3 is CASSLDRGGDTQYF. DNA for the CDR3: TGTGCCAGCAGCTTAGACAGGGGGGGAGATACGCAGTATTTT.

This clone came up once. V is TRBV19 and J is TRBJ2-6; the D is unclear. The CDR3 length is 19 residues. Germline CDR1 reads LNHDA; CDR2 reads SQIVND (reference sequence). Between the trimmed V and J ends, which lost 9 bases and 3 bases, there was a span of 27 bases. The CDR3 region is CASHTWVRSSSSGANVLTF. In DNA form, the CDR3 reads TGTGCCAGCCACACGTGGGTGAGGTCTAGTAGTAGTGGGGCCAACGTCCTGACTTTC. The full variable domain, rest sourced from reference TRBV19 and TRBJ2-6, is DGGITQSPKYLFRKEGQNVTLSCEQNLNHDAMYWYRQDPGQGLRLIYYSQIVNDFQKGDIAEGYSVSREKKESFPLTVTSAQKNPTAFYLCASHTWVRSSSSGANVLTFGAGSRLTVL.

The genes are TRBV3-1 (or the pseudogene TRBV3-2) and TRBJ1-1, with D unresolved. Germline V lookup: CDR1 LGHDT, CDR2 YNNKEL (reference sequence). CDR3 length equals 18 residues. The V and J ends lost 4 bases and 0 bases respectively, with 21 bases between them. In DNA, the CDR3 is TGTGCCAGCAGCCCTCGAAAACGGGCAGGACTGATGAACACTGAAGCTTTCTTT. It specifies CASSPRKRAGLMNTEAFF.

This clone was recorded once. The chain carries TRBV19 and TRBJ2-3, with TRBD1 matching over 7 bases. The CDR3 runs to 15 residues. The junction had 5 bases not matched to a gene; V was cut back by 1 base and J by 4 bases. The germline gives CDR1 LNHDA, CDR2 SQIVND (reference sequence). CDR3 region: CASSIARGRADTQYF. In DNA form, the CDR3 reads TGTGCCAGTAGTATAGCAAGGGGGCGGGCAGATACGCAGTATTTT.

CDR3 sequence reads: CASSSLGQGLIYGYTF. The CDR3 DNA reads TGTGCCAGCAGTTCCTTAGGACAGGGGTTAATCTATGGCTACACCTTC. The J gene is TRBJ1-2, the V gene TRBV27; TRBD1 matches at 9 bases. V shed 4 bases and J 4 bases; nucleotides not matched to a gene: 10. This CDR3 is built from 16 residues. The germline V gene encodes CDR1 MNHEY and CDR2 SMNVEV (reference sequence).

V usage is TRBV5-1 and J usage is TRBJ2-7; TRBD2 matches 9 bases. The CDR3 consists of 14 residues. V shed 1 base and J 6 bases; nucleotides not matched to a gene: 5. Germline assignment: CDR1 SGHRS and CDR2 YFSETQ. CDR3 nucleotides: TGCGCCAGCAGCTTGAATAGCGGGAGAACCGAGCAGTACTTC. Its translation is CASSLNSGRTEQYF.

The genes are TRBV10-3 and TRBJ1-5, with a possible D match to TRBD1 (6 bases). The V and J ends lost 6 bases and 3 bases respectively, with 12 bases between them. The CDR3 loop spans 14 amino acids. The germline gives CDR1 ENHRY, CDR2 SYGVKD. As DNA, the CDR3 is TGTGCCATCAGCAGGACAGAAGTCAATCAGCCCCAGCATTTT. Translating it yields CAISRTEVNQPQHF.

This chain links TRBV10-3 with TRBJ1-4; 8 positions match TRBD1. This CDR3 region has 11 residues. The V gene end was trimmed by 5 bases and the J gene end by 13 bases; junction bases not matched to a gene: 3. Germline loops: CDR1 ENHRY, CDR2 SYGVKD. The CDR3 sequence: CAISSGGILFF. The DNA of the CDR3 is TGTGCCATCAGTTCAGGGGGCATACTGTTTTTT.

The chain carries TRBV25-1 and TRBJ1-1; a weak D match, TRBD1 (6 bases). The germline V gene has CDR1 MGHDK and CDR2 SYGVNS. This CDR3 contains 13 residues. V lost 2 bases and J 4 bases, leaving 8 bases between the germline ends. The CDR3 DNA is TGTGCCAGCAGTGAAGGGACACCCACTGAAGCTTTCTTT. Encoded protein: CASSEGTPTEAFF.

V usage is TRBV5-1 and J usage is TRBJ1-3; 8 bases fit TRBD1. This CDR3 has 15 amino acids. Germline V gives CDR1 SGHRS, CDR2 YFSETQ. V lost 3 bases and J lost 4; bases outside the gene matches: 6. CDR3 DNA sequence: TGCGCCAGCAGCTCAAACAGGGGGGAAGGAAACACCATATATTTT. Its protein product is CASSSNRGEGNTIYF.

This rearrangement joins TRBV18 to TRBJ2-3; possible D gene TRBD2, 5 bases. The CDR3 is 15 residues long. V was shortened by 0 bases and J by 7 bases, with 14 bases between the two germline ends. Germline V gene sequence: CDR1 KGHSH, CDR2 LQKENI. The CDR3 here is CASSPPEMRAYTQYF. CDR3 nucleotide sequence: TGTGCCAGCTCACCACCGGAGATGCGGGCCTATACGCAGTATTTT.

This sequence joins TRBV19 and TRBJ1-2; 8 positions match TRBD1. Germline V gene lookup returns CDR1 LNHDA and CDR2 SQIVND (reference sequence). The CDR3 runs to 15 residues. Trimming cost V 3 bases and J 3 bases; bases outside gene matches: 6. The CDR3 region has the DNA TGTGCCAGTAGTATCGCGACAGGGGCGGACTATGGCTACACCTTC. Its translation: CASSIATGADYGYTF.

The chain uses TRBV19 and TRBJ2-1; possibly TRBD1 for D (6 bases). CDR1 is LNHDA and CDR2 is SQIVND in the germline V gene (reference sequence). Trimming cost V 6 bases and J 5 bases, with 20 bases left between them. This CDR3 contains 16 residues. The CDR3 protein is CASRGTGIRTDNEQFF. The CDR3 coding sequence is TGTGCCAGTAGGGGCACAGGGATCCGTACGGACAATGAGCAGTTCTTC.

The chain links TRBV6-6 to TRBJ1-5; 8 nucleotides line up with TRBD1. Germline CDR1 is MNHNY and CDR2 is SVGAGI (reference sequence). The ends lost 6 bases at V and 2 bases at J; junction bases unmatched: 9. The CDR3 totals 16 residues. CDR3: CASRTGETWGNQPQHF. CDR3 nucleotide sequence: TGTGCCAGCAGGACAGGGGAGACGTGGGGCAATCAGCCCCAGCATTTT.

The J gene is TRBJ1-4, the V gene TRBV28; 7 bases are shared with TRBD1. The CDR3 runs to 14 residues. V gave up 7 bases and J gave up 5 bases; unmatched junction bases: 7. CDR1 and CDR2 (germline): MDHEN, SYDVKM. The CDR3 coding sequence is TGTGCCAGCACCCGACAGGGAACAAATGAAAAACTGTTTTTT. It specifies CASTRQGTNEKLFF.

This clone appeared once. The chain couples TRBV7-9 to TRBJ1-2, with D hard to call. Trimming pared 5 bases from V and 4 bases from J, leaving 14 bases between. This CDR3 region has 14 residues. The germline gives CDR1 SEHNR, CDR2 FQNEAQ (reference sequence). The CDR3 region is CASSADTPIYGYTF. CDR3 nucleotide sequence: TGTGCCAGCAGCGCCGATACACCAATCTATGGCTACACCTTC. Full variable domain (missing parts from reference TRBV7-9 and TRBJ1-2): DTGVSQNPRHKITKRGQNVTFRCDPISEHNRLYWYRQTLGQGPEFLTYFQNEAQLEKSRLLSDRFSAERPKGSFSTLEIQRTEQGDSAMYLCASSADTPIYGYTFGSGTRLTVV.

The V gene is TRBV28, the J gene TRBJ2-7; 9 positions match TRBD1. With V trimmed by 6 bases and J by 3 bases, 6 bases remained unmatched. Germline-derived CDR1 and CDR2 are MDHEN and SYDVKM. CDR3 length equals 14 residues. CDR3 in amino acids: CASSLGGQGYEQYF. DNA for the CDR3: TGTGCCAGCAGCCTAGGGGGACAGGGCTACGAGCAGTACTTC.

The rearrangement uses TRBV6-5 and TRBJ1-4, with 7 bases lining up with TRBD1. The V gene's germline CDR1 is MNHEY and CDR2 SVGAGI. Germline trimming cut 4 bases from V and 8 bases from J; bases unmatched to any gene: 1. The CDR3 length is 12 residues. As DNA, the CDR3 is TGTGCCAGCAGTTGGACAGGAGAAAAACTGTTTTTT. This sequence encodes CASSWTGEKLFF.

J is TRBJ1-5 and V is TRBV28, with D hard to call. Deletions cut 8 bases from V and 0 bases from J, with 11 bases between. The CDR3 loop spans 14 amino acids. Germline V CDR1 and CDR2: MDHEN, SYDVKM. CDR3 DNA: TGTGCCAGCCTCAGGATTACTAGCAATCAGCCCCAGCATTTT. Translation gives CASLRITSNQPQHF.

There are a few counts of this clone. Here the CDR3 DNA reads TGTGCCAGCAGTTCCAGAGACACTGGAAACACCATATATTTT. This translates into CASSSRDTGNTIYF. This chain joins TRBV28 and TRBJ1-3; D unclear. Germline-derived CDR1 and CDR2 are MDHEN and SYDVKM. The CDR3 consists of 14 residues. Trimming removed 4 bases at V and 2 bases at J, with 9 bases between.

The sample holds one count of this clone. The chain uses TRBV19 and TRBJ1-2; 12 bases match TRBD1. CDR1 LNHDA and CDR2 SQIVND come from the germline V gene (reference sequence). This CDR3 is 15 amino acids long. Trimming at V came to 3 bases and at J to 5 bases, leaving 4 bases not matched to a gene. The CDR3 DNA reads TGTGCCAGTAGTATCGGGGACAGGGGGCTGTATGGCTACACCTTC. Translating gives CASSIGDRGLYGYTF.

The gene calls are TRBV7-9 and TRBJ1-4; 9 bases are a match to TRBD1. This CDR3 is 16 amino acids long. Trimming cost V 5 bases and J 7 bases; bases outside gene matches: 11. Per germline, CDR1 SEHNR and CDR2 FQNEAQ (reference sequence). CDR3 region: CASSLRDRDLFEKLFF. CDR3 in DNA: TGTGCCAGCAGCCTCCGGGACAGGGATTTGTTTGAAAAACTGTTTTTT.

This chain uses TRBV7-9 with TRBJ1-4; TRBD1 might be the D (5 bases). The CDR3 runs 13 residues. Trimming took 8 bases from V and 4 from J, leaving 11 bases between them. Germline-derived CDR1 and CDR2 are SEHNR and FQNEAQ (reference sequence). In nucleotides, the CDR3 is TGTGCCAGCCGACAGAGTGGTAATGAAAAACTGTTTTTT. Translation: CASRQSGNEKLFF.

A single count supports this clone. This sequence joins TRBV6-1 and TRBJ1-5, with TRBD1 matching over 9 bases. Trimming removed 4 bases from V and 2 bases from J; junction bases left unmatched: 6. Per germline, CDR1 MNHNS and CDR2 SASEGT. The CDR3 sequence is 16 residues long. The CDR3 loop is CASSVGQGRGNQPQHF. CDR3 in DNA: TGTGCCAGCAGTGTCGGACAGGGGAGAGGCAATCAGCCCCAGCATTTT.